This T cell receptor (beta chain) emerged from a study of CD8+CD57+ T cells in acquired aplastic anemia (dated by TCRdb to the late 2010s). At the level of the whole study: Extracted DNA from sorted CD4+ and CD8+ cells averaged around 3.5 ug, ranging from roughly 0.19 to 27.4 ug. CD8+CD57+ expansion was defined as frequency above the mean frequency observed in healthy subjects. Beyond this particular receptor, the publication reports: CD8+ Simpson's diversity did not differ significantly between patients and healthy controls (P=0.060). About 29 CD8+ CDR3 sequences were found to be shared between patients and controls, but these sequences appeared to be highly expressed in patients and within the immunodominant clones of the patients.

Profiling of TCR beta VDJ combinations and CDR3 sequences used genomic DNA as the template. An Illumina HiSeq 2000 was the platform used for TCR repertoire sequencing. The study's processing was this. Repertoire assessment relied on Simpson's diversity index, CDR3 size and DJ length profiles, and TRBV/TRBJ rearrangement plots. The most abundant DNA sequence in the deep sequencing data was taken as the immunodominant clone. CDR3 amino acid sequences were checked for sharing between subjects and were compared against published repertoires and the VDJdb database. TCRdb reran the public reads through fastp at Q25 and MiXCR, keeping productive beta chains. A single entry per CDR3 protein holds the most common genes and DNA from its merged rows. The V and J calls reflect TCRdb's pipeline rather than the authors' work. The sample table lists 260,000 or so distinct CDR3 sequences, roughly 82% of them with a count of one. The ten largest clones take up 35% to 50% of the sample.

Remarks on this clonotype: The antigen it recognizes is unknown. Base qualities are missing; no much larger clone stands one base away.

The patients picked for sequencing were ones in whom flow cytometry had shown an expansion of CD8+CD57+ cells. Every patient had a diagnosis of severe acquired aplastic anemia based on International Study of Aplastic Anemia and Agranulocytosis and Camitta criteria. No patient had received any therapy when blood was sampled. In the study, sorted CD4+ and CD8+ blood T cells from patients with severe aplastic anemia and from healthy subjects underwent deep sequencing of TCR repertoires. In the USA, patient enrollment took place under clinicaltrials.gov protocols 00001620, 01623167, 00001397, 00071045, 00081523 and 00961064. Ficoll-Paque density gradient centrifugation was used to isolate peripheral blood mononuclear cells. CD4+ and CD8+ T cells were sorted by FACS or magnetic beads before DNA extraction. The CDR3 sequence holds 17 residues, the cysteine and phenylalanine included. This entry keeps only the CDR3 DNA: 51 bases, framed from base 1. Unmatched junction bases come to 10, with V trimmed by 5 bases and J by 0 bases. In the germline V gene (reference sequence), CDR1 corresponds to SGHKS and CDR2 to YYEKEE.

The V gene is TRBV5-5 and the J gene is TRBJ2-3; TRBD1 lines up with 9 middle nucleotides. Source material: sorted CD4+, CD8+, or CD8+CD57+ T cells (not recorded which) from PBMCs. This receptor was obtained from a human donor with aplastic anemia. Here is the DNA: TGTGCCAGCAGGAGGGACAGGGTAGACCCTAGCACAGATACGCAGTATTTT. This gives the protein CASRRDRVDPSTDTQYF.